The rows below give T cell receptor beta chains drawn from one sample of a study of blood T cells in healthy people across ages. MiXCR, run by TCRdb on the 5' RACE reads, gives a single entry per CDR3 protein. The table lists about 700,000 distinct CDR3 sequences, roughly 32% of them singletons. The sequenced material came from blood. The receptors come from a woman aged 80 or older in good health. Both conserved end residues are part of each CDR3. A D gene is named only where the DNA matches it firmly. Clone size, where shown, is once, few, many, or a class for clones that have expanded.

cdr3_aa cdr3_nt j_call clone_size v_call d_call
CSASPQRRGFYNEQFF TGCAGTGCCTCGCCCCAGAGGCGGGGGTTCTACAATGAGCAGTTCTTC TRBJ2-1 - TRBV20-1 TRBD2
CASSQVDKDYGYTF TGCGCCAGCAGTCAGGTCGATAAGGACTATGGCTACACCTTC TRBJ1-2 - TRBV5-1 -
CASSPDRSRGYTF TGTGCCAGCAGCCCGGACAGGTCTCGTGGCTACACCTTC TRBJ1-2 - TRBV5-6 TRBD1
CASSPIQGAGGEQFF TGCGCCAGCAGCCCAATCCAGGGGGCTGGCGGTGAGCAGTTCTTC TRBJ2-1 many TRBV5-1 TRBD1
CASPPKQGSYEQYF TGTGCCAGCCCACCAAAACAGGGAAGCTACGAGCAGTACTTC TRBJ2-7 - TRBV18 -
CSAAAGLAGGQTGFF TGCAGTGCCGCCGCAGGGTTAGCGGGGGGCCAAACGGGGTTCTTC TRBJ2-1 - TRBV20-1 TRBD2
CASSLVDTGELFF TGTGCCAGCAGCTTAGTGGACACCGGGGAGCTGTTTTTT TRBJ2-2 many TRBV7-2 -
CASSQDRGRQTDTQYF TGTGCCAGCAGCCAAGATAGAGGCCGACAGACAGATACGCAGTATTTT TRBJ2-3 many TRBV4-2 -
CASREPGQGYSGYTF TGTGCCAGTAGAGAGCCGGGACAGGGTTACTCTGGCTACACCTTC TRBJ1-2 - TRBV19 TRBD1
CSVQGPATDTQYF TGCAGCGTTCAGGGGCCGGCCACAGATACGCAGTATTTT TRBJ2-3 few TRBV29-1 -
CASTTVGGNSPLHF TGTGCCAGCACCACCGTCGGGGGGAATTCACCCCTCCACTTT TRBJ1-6 many TRBV28 -
CASSFRTGSGSPLHF TGTGCCAGCAGCTTCCGGACAGGTTCAGGTTCACCCCTCCACTTT TRBJ1-6 many TRBV7-6 TRBD1
CASSFTYQETQYF TGTGCCAGCAGTTTCACGTACCAAGAGACCCAGTACTTC TRBJ2-5 few TRBV27 -
CASSGSRGLGNEQYF TGTGCCAGCAGTGGTTCCAGGGGGCTGGGGAACGAGCAGTACTTC TRBJ2-7 many TRBV6-2/TRBV6-3 TRBD1
CASSLVAGDTQYF TGTGCCAGCAGCTTAGTCGCGGGAGATACGCAGTATTTT TRBJ2-3 many TRBV7-2 -
CTVTPDGYNEQFF TGTACAGTCACGCCAGACGGCTACAATGAGCAGTTCTTC TRBJ2-1 - TRBV12-3/TRBV12-4 -
CASSLMAGRNQPQHF TGTGCCAGCAGCTTAATGGCAGGTCGCAATCAGCCCCAGCATTTT TRBJ1-5 - TRBV7-2 -
CASSPAGGRSTDTQCF TGTGCCAGCAGCCCCGCAGGGGGCCGAAGCACCGATACGCAGTGTTTT TRBJ2-3 - TRBV9 TRBD1
CASSQGDRATDTQYF TGCGCCAGCAGCCAAGGGGACAGGGCCACAGATACGCAGTATTTT TRBJ2-3 many TRBV4-3 TRBD1
CATSLGFLGGDGYTF TGTGCCACCTCACTAGGTTTTTTAGGGGGGGATGGCTACACCTTC TRBJ1-2 many TRBV6-5 -
CASSEGQGGYGYTF TGTGCCAGCAGCGAGGGACAGGGCGGATATGGCTACACCTTC TRBJ1-2 few TRBV7-2 TRBD1
CASGLRGRGHFLANEQLF TGTGCTAGTGGTTTGAGGGGCAGGGGGCACTTTCTTGCCAATGAGCAGCTCTTC TRBJ2-1 - TRBV12-5 TRBD1
CASSYQTGGYEQYF TGTGCCAGCAGCTACCAGACAGGGGGCTACGAGCAGTACTTC TRBJ2-7 - TRBV13 TRBD1
CSVGLLRDYTF TGCAGCGTTGGGCTCCTGAGGGACTACACCTTC TRBJ1-2 many TRBV29-1 -
CASRLNWVEVDTQYF TGTGCCAGCAGGCTCAATTGGGTAGAGGTGGATACGCAGTATTTT TRBJ2-3 - TRBV7-2 -
CASSLVSGGAGQPQHF TGTGCCAGCAGCTTAGTGTCAGGGGGCGCTGGTCAGCCCCAGCATTTT TRBJ1-5 few TRBV7-2 TRBD1
CASSHLRPAGVDGYTF TGTGCCAGCAGCCATCTAAGGCCCGCAGGGGTTGATGGCTACACCTTC TRBJ1-2 many TRBV7-9 -
CASSPGAGSSGEQYF TGCGCCAGCAGCCCCGGAGCGGGGAGTTCTGGCGAGCAGTACTTC TRBJ2-7 many TRBV4-1 TRBD2
CASGPQHSGNTIYF TGTGCCAGCGGCCCACAGCACTCTGGAAACACCATATATTTT TRBJ1-3 - TRBV27 -
CSDGAVLSYNEQFF TGCAGCGATGGGGCCGTACTTAGCTACAATGAGCAGTTCTTC TRBJ2-1 - TRBV29-1 -
CASNTGTDTQYF TGTGCCAGCAACACGGGAACAGATACGCAGTATTTT TRBJ2-3 many TRBV18 -
CASSLPSGGLNEQFF TGTGCCAGCAGTTTACCTAGCGGGGGGCTGAATGAGCAGTTCTTC TRBJ2-1 - TRBV27 TRBD2
CASSLTPGSGNTIYF TGTGCCAGCAGCCTAACCCCCGGCTCTGGAAACACCATATATTTT TRBJ1-3 - TRBV27 -
CSVAGQGPNSPLHF TGCAGCGTCGCAGGACAGGGCCCGAATTCACCCCTCCACTTT TRBJ1-6 many TRBV29-1 TRBD1
CASSLGDRLTGELFF TGCGCCAGCAGCTTGGGGGACAGGCTCACCGGGGAGCTGTTTTTT TRBJ2-2 - TRBV5-1 TRBD1
CSARDPRQGASTNEKLFF TGCAGTGCTAGAGATCCCCGACAGGGGGCTTCTACTAATGAAAAACTGTTTTTT TRBJ1-4 few TRBV20-1 TRBD1
CASSVVQRDSGANVLTF TGTGCCAGCAGCGTAGTACAGCGGGACTCTGGGGCCAACGTCCTGACTTTC TRBJ2-6 - TRBV9 TRBD2
CASSALGETQYF TGTGCCAGCAGTGCACTAGGGGAGACCCAGTACTTC TRBJ2-5 many TRBV6-5 -
CASSPGGSRGDTQYF TGTGCCAGCAGCCCCGGGGGGAGTCGAGGAGATACGCAGTATTTT TRBJ2-3 - TRBV7-3 TRBD2
CSANMFAAGGADTQYF TGCAGTGCCAATATGTTCGCGGCAGGAGGTGCAGATACGCAGTATTTT TRBJ2-3 many TRBV20-1 -
CASSLRLRTDPQYF TGTGCCAGCAGTTTAAGACTCAGAACAGATCCGCAGTATTTT TRBJ2-3 - TRBV12-3/TRBV12-4 -
CSVGGTGGRKIAKNIQYF TGCAGCGTTGGTGGGACAGGGGGGAGAAAAATAGCCAAAAACATTCAGTACTTC TRBJ2-4 many TRBV29-1 TRBD1
CASSQVGSGIQETQYF TGTGCCAGCAGCCAAGTAGGTTCGGGGATCCAAGAGACCCAGTACTTC TRBJ2-5 many TRBV14 -